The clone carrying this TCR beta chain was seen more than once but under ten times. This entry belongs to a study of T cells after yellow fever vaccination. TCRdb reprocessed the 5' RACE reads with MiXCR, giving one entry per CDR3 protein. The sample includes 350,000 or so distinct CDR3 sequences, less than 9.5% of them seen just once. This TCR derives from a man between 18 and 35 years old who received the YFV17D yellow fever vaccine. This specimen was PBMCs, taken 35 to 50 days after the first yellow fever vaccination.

CDR3 protein: CASSTTGGPEAFF. For the CDR3, the DNA is TGTGCCAGCAGTACGACAGGGGGGCCTGAAGCTTTCTTT. The genes are TRBV12-3 or TRBV12-4 and TRBJ1-1; 9 bases map to TRBD1. The trim removed 5 bases at V and 6 bases at J, leaving 4 bases unmatched. The CDR3 has 13 residues.